Here is one T cell receptor beta chain with its context. Its antigen is not identified. The sample belongs to a study of cytotoxic CD8 clonotypes in ibrutinib-treated CLL. As for the study in general: For this cohort, patients were around eleven relapsed/refractory and over 14 treatment-naive, while fewer than 18 were IGHV unmutated.

V was trimmed by 0 bases and J by 0 bases, leaving 5 bases between them. The CDR3 covers 14 residues. The germline gives CDR1 LNHNV, CDR2 YYDKDF (reference sequence). With sequencing, the targeted depth ranged from 1 in 200,000 to 1 in 1 million T cells. Profiled with immunoSEQ multiplex PCR; TCRdb holds only in-frame clones, not every one. Of tens of thousands of clones listed, around 68% are singletons. Study outcomes and limitations: Treatment saw public clonotypes, which were uncommon, either contract or stay stable. Increased clonality at ibrutinib response gave way to a return toward baseline at progression.

This chain uses TRBV15 with TRBJ1-1, with unresolved D. The clonotype was recovered from a human donor with chronic lymphocytic leukemia. Here the sequenced sample was PBMCs, taken after 12 months of ibrutinib treatment. CDR3 sequence: CATSRDLLNTEAFF. CDR3 nucleotides: TGTGCCACCAGCAGAGATCTCTTGAACACTGAAGCTTTCTTT.